This record concerns one T cell receptor (beta chain) sequence. The antigen is not known. Assay used: immunoSEQ multiplex PCR; TCRdb lists only in-frame clones, some missing. Among roughly 49,000 clones listed, 82% were seen once. The sort gate was single viable CD3+CD4+CD8-CD45RO+ cells for memory CD4+ T cells. The sample comes from a study of memory CD4+ T cells and cytomegalovirus serostatus. As for the study in general: Donors were healthy Belgian adults, about ten CMV seropositive and some 24 seronegative.

Germline CDR1 reads SGHRS; CDR2 reads YFSETQ. The CDR3 totals 13 residues. V lost 1 base, J lost 2 bases, and 7 bases lay in between. Overall study results and limits: About two fifths of the roughly 150 known CMV-associated TCRbeta sequences appeared in CD4+ memory.

The receptor's source is an adult in good health and CMV-seronegative. Sequencing input: memory CD4+ T cells from blood. The chain couples TRBV5-1 to TRBJ2-7; perhaps TRBD2 as D (5 bases). The CDR3 coding sequence is TGCGCCAGCAGCTTGCGGGAAACCTACGAGCAGTACTTC. It yields the protein CASSLRETYEQYF.